The clone carrying this T cell receptor (beta chain) turned up a few times. Its antigen is not identified. The entry originates in a study of shared clonotypes between healthy human individuals. Findings of the study overall: Donor scarcity curtailed the genetic and exposure-history diversity represented herein. Clonotypes that were shared across four donors made up 4.5% to 5% of naive CD4 clonotypes. Specimens sampled were limited to blood, with tissue repertoires likely differing.

This CDR3 spans 17 amino acids. V was clipped by 0 bases and J by 4 bases, with 16 bases between them. CDR1 and CDR2 from the germline V gene are LNHNV and YYDKDF (reference sequence). TCRdb's copy holds only in-frame clones and misses some; the assay was immunoSEQ multiplex PCR. This sample has over 850,000 clones, with approximately 78% found just once. Adult Caucasians living in Nashville, Tennessee made up all of the donors. The specimen was memory CD4+ T cells from PBMCs. As to subset: CD45RA-negative fraction. This chain links TRBV15 with TRBJ1-5; possibly TRBD1 for D (6 bases). This clonotype originated in a young man in good health. Some clones in this sample may be carry-over from other donors' samples. The CDR3 is CATSRDRSRQGNQPQHF. The CDR3 bases are TGTGCCACCAGCAGAGATCGTAGTCGGCAGGGGAATCAGCCCCAGCATTTT.